This TCR beta chain emerged from a study of blood T cells in healthy people across ages. The study, taken as a whole, reports: Reliance upon unsorted PBMCs precluded definitive naive versus antigen-experienced comparison. Older age coincided with a roughly linear decline in TCR beta diversity per million T cells. There were more naive CD4+ cells and higher diversity in long-lived donors than in aged donors.

Extracted total RNA amounted to at least 5.5 micrograms for each sample. This clonotype appeared a few times. The antigen remains undetermined. With a J-beta primer mix and a sample-barcoded 5' primer, a second PCR ran 7 to 11 cycles. Each CDR3 protein is one row after TCRdb ran MiXCR on the 5' RACE reads. The data show 650,000 to 700,000 distinct CDR3 sequences, around 52% seen once. Germline lookup yields CDR1 DFQATT and CDR2 SNEGSKA (reference sequence). This CDR3 region has 14 residues. The germline V and J ends were trimmed by 1 base and 7 bases, with 14 bases remaining between them. The clonotype comes from an elderly woman in good health. Sequencing used blood. The rearrangement uses TRBV20-1 and TRBJ2-1; D is unclear. This CDR3 reads CSARVTASENEQFF. For the CDR3, the DNA is TGCAGTGCTAGAGTGACGGCCTCAGAGAATGAGCAGTTCTTC.